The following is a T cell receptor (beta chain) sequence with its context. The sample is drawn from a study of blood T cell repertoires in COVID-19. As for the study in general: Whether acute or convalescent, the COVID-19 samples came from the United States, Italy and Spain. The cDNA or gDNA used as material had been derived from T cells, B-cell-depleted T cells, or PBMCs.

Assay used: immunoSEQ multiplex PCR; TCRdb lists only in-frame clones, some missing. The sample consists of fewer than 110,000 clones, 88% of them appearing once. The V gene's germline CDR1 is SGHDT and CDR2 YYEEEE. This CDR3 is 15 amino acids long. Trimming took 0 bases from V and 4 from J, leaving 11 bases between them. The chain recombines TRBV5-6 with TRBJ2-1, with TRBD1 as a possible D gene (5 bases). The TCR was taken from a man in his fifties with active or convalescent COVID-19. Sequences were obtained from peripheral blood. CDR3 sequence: CASSLVGAGYNEQFF. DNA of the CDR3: TGTGCCAGCAGCTTGGTTGGGGCAGGGTACAATGAGCAGTTCTTC.